What follows is one TCR beta chain and its context. This specimen belongs to a study of blood T cell repertoires in COVID-19. About the research overall: Researchers got acute and convalescent COVID-19 samples from the United States, Italy and Spain. Sample material is recorded as cDNA or gDNA derived from T cells, B-cell-depleted T cells, or PBMCs.

In the authors' methods: Counts of nucleated cells, estimated from reference gene primer amplification, were obtained. The assay was immunoSEQ multiplex PCR, and TCRdb's table has in-frame clones only and misses some. V and J calls and clone size follow that table, whereas D and trimming were derived from the DNA. The data hold about 260,000 clones, with 83% observed a single time. Per germline, CDR1 KGHDR and CDR2 SFDVKD. The CDR3 loop spans 16 amino acids. J was trimmed by 5 bases and V by 3 bases; bases with no gene match: 8. Sequencing input: peripheral blood. This clonotype originated in a woman in her 50s who had recovered from COVID-19. The V gene is TRBV24-1, the J gene TRBJ2-1, with 8 bases lining up with TRBD1. The CDR3 sequence: CATSDPTGGRNNEQFF. DNA of the CDR3: TGTGCCACCAGTGATCCCACAGGGGGAAGGAACAATGAGCAGTTCTTC.